Described below is a single T cell receptor beta chain sequence and its context. The data originate from a study of control samples from healthy donors and cancer patients. V lost 2 bases to trimming and J lost 0 bases, with 8 bases between them. This CDR3 is built from 15 residues. Germline CDR1 reads LGHDT; CDR2 reads YNNKEL (reference sequence). Data came from immunoSEQ multiplex PCR; TCRdb stores just in-frame clones and leaves some out. This sample carries about 160,000 clones, roughly 90% of them seen once, and the ten largest clones take approximately 12%. J is TRBJ1-3 and V is TRBV3-1 (or the pseudogene TRBV3-2); no reliable D call. The sequenced material came from blood. The TCR originated in a man under 40 in good health. CDR3 in amino acids: CASSQRPSSGNTIYF. The CDR3 nucleotides are TGTGCCAGCAGCCAACGACCTAGCTCTGGAAACACCATATATTTT.